Presented here are 10 T cell receptor beta chains from one specimen sequenced in a study of blood T cell repertoires in COVID-19. Sequencing was performed with immunoSEQ multiplex PCR; in TCRdb, only in-frame clones are kept and a portion is missing. Here the sample spans 210,000 or so clones, more than 75% being singletons. Material: peripheral blood. These receptors all come from a man aged 50 to 59 with acute or convalescent COVID-19.

V is TRBV2 and J is TRBJ1-1; TRBD1 matches 10 bases. This CDR3 has 14 amino acids. V lost 8 bases to trimming and J lost 0 bases; unmatched junction nucleotides: 3. Per the germline V gene, CDR1 is SNHLY and CDR2 is FYNNEI. The CDR3 reads CASGGQGMNTEAFF. In DNA form, the CDR3 reads TGTGCCAGCGGGGGACAGGGGATGAACACTGAAGCTTTCTTT.

The chain has TRBV11-2 and TRBJ1-4; 9 bases agree with TRBD1. The J segment lost 8 bases and the V segment lost 6 bases, leaving 10 bases of the junction unmatched. Germline CDR1 reads SGHAT; CDR2 reads FQNNGV. This CDR3 region has 15 residues. The CDR3 sequence: CASSRSGTGYEKLFF. CDR3 coding DNA: TGTGCCAGCAGTCGTTCCGGGACAGGGTACGAAAAACTGTTTTTT. Combining the CDR3 with reference TRBV11-2 and TRBJ1-4 gives the whole variable domain EAGVAQSPRYKIIEKRQSVAFWCNPISGHATLYWYQQILGQGPKLLIQFQNNGVVDDSQLPKDRFSAERLKGVDSTLKIQPAKLEDSAVYLCASSRSGTGYEKLFFGSGTQLSVL.

The rearrangement links TRBV18 to TRBJ2-7; 8 bases line up with TRBD1. Germline V lookup: CDR1 KGHSH, CDR2 LQKENI. The CDR3 runs 16 residues. V lost 6 bases to trimming and J lost 1 base; unmatched junction nucleotides: 11. The CDR3 sequence: CASSPGQGGRSYEQYF. CDR3 in DNA: TGTGCCAGCTCTCCCGGACAGGGCGGTCGTTCCTACGAGCAGTACTTC.

The gene calls are TRBV4-1 and TRBJ2-7; TRBD1 agrees at 11 bases. CDR1 is MGHRA and CDR2 is YSYEKL in the germline V gene. Trimming removed 1 base from V and 6 bases from J; junction bases left unmatched: 5. This CDR3 has 15 residues. The CDR3 sequence is CASSQAGTGGLEQYF. CDR3 sequence (DNA): TGCGCCAGCAGCCAAGCCGGGACAGGGGGGCTCGAGCAGTACTTC.

The chain uses TRBV18 and TRBJ1-3; D perhaps matches TRBD1 (5 bases). Trimming removed 3 bases at V and 2 bases at J, with 17 bases between. This CDR3 region has 17 residues. Germline assignment: CDR1 KGHSH and CDR2 LQKENI. CDR3 DNA sequence: TGTGCCAGCTCACCTAATGGTGGGGCAGTCCCTGGAAACACCATATATTTT. It codes for CASSPNGGAVPGNTIYF.

The gene calls are TRBV3-1 (or the pseudogene TRBV3-2) and TRBJ1-6, with D perhaps matching TRBD1 (6 bases). There are 14 residues in the CDR3. V lost 5 bases to trimming and J lost 10 bases, with 15 bases between them. The V gene's germline CDR1 is LGHDT and CDR2 YNNKEL (reference sequence). Written as DNA, the CDR3 is TGTGCCAGCAGCTCCGGCAGGGGAGACTCACCCCTCCACTTT. Its translation is CASSSGRGDSPLHF.

The chain is built from TRBV2 and TRBJ1-4; D may be TRBD1 (6 bases). The germline V and J ends were trimmed by 4 bases and 3 bases, with 12 bases remaining between them. Germline CDR1 and CDR2: SNHLY and FYNNEI. The CDR3 totals 15 residues. The CDR3 loop reads CASSVTGSSNEKLFF. DNA for the CDR3: TGTGCCAGCAGTGTAACAGGGAGTTCTAATGAAAAACTGTTTTTT.

The J gene is TRBJ1-5, the V gene TRBV7-8; D perhaps matches TRBD1 (6 bases). The CDR3 runs to 14 residues. Germline V gene lookup returns CDR1 SGHVS and CDR2 FQNEAQ. The V end lost 5 bases, the J end lost 7 bases, and 15 bases lay between the germline ends. The CDR3 sequence is CASSADRRSQPQHF. Here the CDR3 DNA reads TGTGCCAGCAGCGCTGACAGGCGGTCCCAGCCCCAGCATTTT.

The rearrangement links TRBV2 to TRBJ1-4; TRBD1 is a possible D gene (5 bases). Trimming removed 5 bases at V and 2 bases at J, with 12 bases between. The CDR3 is 15 residues long. Germline CDR1 and CDR2: SNHLY and FYNNEI. In DNA form, the CDR3 reads TGTGCCAGCAGTCTTTCACAGGCCACTAATGAAAAACTGTTTTTT. It is translated as CASSLSQATNEKLFF. The whole variable domain, remainder taken from reference TRBV2 and TRBJ1-4, is EPEVTQTPSHQVTQMGQEVILRCVPISNHLYFYWYRQILGQKVEFLVSFYNNEISEKSEIFDDQFSVERPDGSNFTLKIRSTKLEDSAMYFCASSLSQATNEKLFFGSGTQLSVL.

This clone has only a few counts. The rearrangement links TRBV3-1 (or the pseudogene TRBV3-2) to TRBJ1-6; TRBD1 matches 8 bases. The CDR3 is 14 residues long. Germline V CDR1 and CDR2: LGHDT, YNNKEL (reference sequence). J was trimmed by 7 bases and V by 5 bases; bases with no gene match: 4. CDR3 DNA sequence: TGTGCCAGCAGCTGGGGACAGGCAAATTCACCCCTCCACTTT. The encoded protein is CASSWGQANSPLHF.